This T cell receptor (beta chain) appears in the sequencing data of a study of blood T cell repertoires in COVID-19. For the study at large: Donors in the United States, Italy and Spain gave samples during acute or convalescent COVID-19.

TCRdb's copy holds only in-frame clones and misses some; the assay was immunoSEQ multiplex PCR. The table lists over 400,000 clones, around nine tenths of them singletons. In germline, CDR1 is SGHTA, CDR2 FQGNSA. Trimming stripped 1 base from V and 6 bases from J, with 5 bases between. CDR3 length equals 12 residues. Participants had their cohort set by participant-reported clinical history. The rearrangement uses TRBV7-2 and TRBJ2-3; unclear D gene. Source material: PBMCs or T cells enriched from blood (not recorded which). The source of this sequence is a woman aged 55-75 years who had recovered from COVID-19. This chain's CDR3 is CASSLDTDTQYF. The CDR3 DNA follows: TGTGCCAGCAGCTTAGACACCGATACGCAGTATTTT.